What follows are 25 T cell receptor beta chains derived from one specimen sequenced in a study of cytomegalovirus exposure and HLA in healthy donors. PCR amplification relied on 60 Vbeta primers (plus 13 Jbeta primers). Clones were sequenced by immunoSEQ multiplex PCR, and TCRdb holds only the in-frame ones, with some missing. The sample lists some 150,000 clones; around 72% were seen once. The sample was PBMCs. All receptors derive from a man aged 50 to 60 in good health and CMV-seropositive.

Only a few counts were recorded for this clone. V is TRBV4-1 and J is TRBJ1-5; D is unresolved. Germline values: CDR1 MGHRA, CDR2 YSYEKL. V dropped 0 bases and J dropped 9 bases, with 9 bases sitting between them. The CDR3 loop spans 13 amino acids. CDR3 sequence: CASSQERMRPQHF. Here the CDR3 DNA reads TGCGCCAGCAGCCAAGAGAGGATGAGGCCCCAGCATTTT.

The gene calls are TRBV18 and TRBJ1-1, with TRBD1 identical over 8 bases. V gave up 0 bases and J gave up 3 bases; unmatched junction bases: 12. The CDR3 contains 18 residues. Germline CDR1 KGHSH, CDR2 LQKENI. The CDR3 DNA follows: TGTGCCAGCTCACCACCGGGGACAGGAGCCATTAGGGACACTGAAGCTTTCTTT. Residues: CASSPPGTGAIRDTEAFF.

This chain connects TRBV5-1 to TRBJ2-1; 9 bases line up with TRBD1. The germline gives CDR1 SGHRS, CDR2 YFSETQ. Germline trimming cut 2 bases from V and 8 bases from J; bases unmatched to any gene: 8. The CDR3 has 15 residues. CDR3: CASSFMTGGRDEQFF. The CDR3 nucleotides are TGCGCCAGCAGCTTTATGACAGGGGGACGGGATGAGCAGTTCTTC.

The chain carries TRBV7-3 and TRBJ2-2, with D unclear. This CDR3 comprises 14 residues. V lost 0 bases and J lost 6, with 8 bases in between. Germline V gives CDR1 SGHTA, CDR2 FQGTGA. The CDR3 sequence: CASSLTRISGELFF. The CDR3 region has the DNA TGTGCCAGCAGCTTAACGAGAATCTCCGGGGAGCTGTTTTTT.

This clone has a handful of counts. The J gene is TRBJ1-3, the V gene TRBV18; a possible D gene is TRBD1 (6 bases). Trimming cost V 3 bases and J 4 bases, with 13 bases left between them. Germline V gives CDR1 KGHSH, CDR2 LQKENI. The CDR3 is 15 amino acids. Here the CDR3 DNA reads TGTGCCAGCTCACCTTACAGGGAACCCGGAAACACCATATATTTT. Encoded protein: CASSPYREPGNTIYF.

The chain joins TRBV29-1 to TRBJ1-4, with TRBD1 matching over 7 bases. V trimming: 7 bases; J trimming: 7 bases; junction bases outside the gene matches: 6. The V gene's germline CDR1 is SQVTM and CDR2 ANQGSEA. The CDR3 covers 12 residues. The CDR3 region has the DNA TGCAGCGCGCGAACAGGGGTTGAAAAACTGTTTTTT. Residues: CSARTGVEKLFF.

The genes are TRBV27 and TRBJ2-3; TRBD2 aligns across 14 bases. V dropped 6 bases and J dropped 3; count of bases not matched to a gene: 8. In germline, CDR1 is MNHEY, CDR2 SMNVEV (reference sequence). This CDR3 contains 17 residues. The CDR3 region is CASSSGTSGSVTDTQYF. CDR3 bases: TGTGCCAGCAGCTCCGGGACTAGCGGGAGTGTGACAGATACGCAGTATTTT.

CDR3 in amino acids: CASGLVLGGVSPEAFF. The DNA of the CDR3 is TGTGCTAGTGGTTTGGTACTGGGGGGGGTTTCGCCTGAAGCTTTCTTT. This chain links TRBV12-5 with TRBJ1-1; D may be TRBD1 (5 bases). CDR3 length equals 16 residues. Per germline, CDR1 LGHNT and CDR2 FRNRAP. V shed 0 bases and J shed 6 bases, with 17 bases lying between them.

CDR3 sequence: CASRGQGINPEAFF. The DNA of the CDR3 is TGTGCCAGCAGAGGACAGGGGATCAACCCTGAAGCTTTCTTT. The chain couples TRBV2 to TRBJ1-1, with 9 bases matching TRBD1. The CDR3 has 14 residues. The V segment lost 6 bases and the J segment 6 bases; nucleotides outside the gene matches: 8. Germline V gene lookup returns CDR1 SNHLY and CDR2 FYNNEI.

J is TRBJ1-1 and V is TRBV5-1; D possibly corresponds to TRBD1 (5 bases). V lost 4 bases and J lost 7, with 14 bases in between. Germline CDR1 reads SGHRS; CDR2 reads YFSETQ. This CDR3 comprises 13 residues. The CDR3 spells CASSPNDRGEAFF. In DNA, the CDR3 is TGCGCCAGCAGCCCGAATGACAGAGGTGAAGCTTTCTTT.

This clone was detected a few times. V usage is TRBV7-8 and J usage is TRBJ2-4; D may be TRBD1 (5 bases). In germline, CDR1 is SGHVS, CDR2 FQNEAQ. The CDR3 totals 14 residues. Trimming removed 1 base from V and 1 base from J, with 5 bases in between. The CDR3 DNA reads TGTGCCAGCAGCTTAGGACAGGCCAAAAACATTCAGTACTTC. This encodes CASSLGQAKNIQYF.

This clone was counted only a few times. The V and J genes are TRBV27 and TRBJ2-3; 7 bases line up with TRBD1. Germline-derived CDR1 and CDR2 are MNHEY and SMNVEV (reference sequence). This CDR3 spans 17 amino acids. V trimming: 2 bases; J trimming: 6 bases; junction bases outside the gene matches: 14. CDR3 in amino acids: CASSLPPLTGLTDTQYF. The DNA for the CDR3 is TGTGCCAGCAGTTTACCCCCCCTGACAGGGCTCACGGATACGCAGTATTTT.

The V gene is TRBV4-1, the J gene TRBJ1-1, with D perhaps TRBD1 (5 bases). Germline V CDR1 and CDR2: MGHRA, YSYEKL. Trimming took off 4 bases at V and 0 bases at J, with 21 bases between the two ends. The CDR3 has 18 amino acids. CDR3 residues: CASSPSTVLFLVNTEAFF. CDR3 nucleotides: TGCGCCAGCAGCCCCTCGACAGTCCTATTTCTAGTGAACACTGAAGCTTTCTTT.

The chain employs TRBV6-1 and TRBJ1-1; D not resolved. Germline lookup yields CDR1 MNHNS and CDR2 SASEGT. The CDR3 consists of 14 residues. Trimming removed 8 bases at V and 1 base at J, with 14 bases between. The CDR3 DNA sequence: TGTGCCAGCCTCGCATTAGCACAGAACACTGAAGCTTTCTTT. The encoded protein is CASLALAQNTEAFF.

The rearrangement joins TRBV19 to TRBJ2-5; TRBD1 might be the D (6 bases). The CDR3 runs 13 residues. Trimming took off 5 bases at V and 2 bases at J, with 9 bases between the two ends. CDR1 is LNHDA, CDR2 SQIVND, per germline (reference sequence). CDR3 nucleotides: TGTGCCAGTAGTCGGACAGTACAAGAGACCCAGTACTTC. Its translation: CASSRTVQETQYF.

This clone was found a few times. This chain links TRBV27 with TRBJ2-2; 7 bases agree with TRBD1. The CDR3 extends over 15 amino acids. J gave up 4 bases and V 8 bases, and 10 bases lay outside the gene matches. Germline CDR1 and CDR2: MNHEY and SMNVEV (reference sequence). The CDR3 DNA follows: TGTGCCAGCGGAAACAGGGGTTTCGGCACCGGGGAGCTGTTTTTT. It encodes CASGNRGFGTGELFF.

This CDR3 reads CASSEGFEGYQPQHF. Written as DNA, the CDR3 is TGTGCCAGCAGTGAAGGTTTTGAGGGCTATCAGCCCCAGCATTTT. The chain carries TRBV6-1 and TRBJ1-5; D call uncertain. The CDR3 totals 15 residues. In germline, CDR1 is MNHNS, CDR2 SASEGT. Trimming took off 1 base at V and 5 bases at J, with 12 bases between the two ends.

The chain carries TRBV7-9 and TRBJ1-2; D is undetermined. The germline V gene encodes CDR1 SEHNR and CDR2 FQNEAQ (reference sequence). V lost 1 base to trimming and J lost 8 bases, with 11 bases between them. This CDR3 contains 13 residues. The CDR3 loop is CASSLDRTDGYTF. The CDR3 bases are TGTGCCAGCAGCTTAGACCGTACAGACGGCTACACCTTC.

V gene TRBV7-9 combines with J gene TRBJ1-1; weak D call: TRBD1 (5 bases). V shed 4 bases and J shed 7 bases, with 22 bases lying between them. CDR1 is SEHNR, CDR2 FQNEAQ, per germline (reference sequence). The CDR3 is made up of 16 amino acids. The CDR3 region has the DNA TGTGCCAGCAGCTCAACCGGGACTTCGGCTCTTATTGAAGCTTTCTTT. Translating gives CASSSTGTSALIEAFF.

The chain is built from TRBV5-1 and TRBJ2-1; TRBD2 matches at 10 bases. Trimming cost V 6 bases and J 9 bases; bases outside gene matches: 18. Germline V gives CDR1 SGHRS, CDR2 YFSETQ. The CDR3 totals 17 residues. CDR3: CASTQIIGTSESGEQFF. The CDR3 region has the DNA TGCGCCAGCACTCAAATTATAGGGACTAGCGAGTCCGGTGAGCAGTTCTTC.

There are a few counts of this clone. This rearrangement joins TRBV27 to TRBJ1-1; 8 nucleotides match TRBD1. CDR3 length equals 14 residues. Looked up from germline, CDR1 is MNHEY and CDR2 is SMNVEV (reference sequence). V lost 5 bases to trimming and J lost 3 bases; unmatched junction nucleotides: 5. The CDR3 protein is CASSLGTGDTEAFF. In nucleotides, the CDR3 is TGTGCCAGCAGTCTAGGGACAGGAGACACTGAAGCTTTCTTT.

A few counts support this clone. The V and J genes are TRBV7-8 and TRBJ2-6; D is unclear. The V gene's germline CDR1 is SGHVS and CDR2 FQNEAQ. CDR3 length: 16 amino acids. V lost 6 bases and J 1 base, leaving 13 bases between the germline ends. CDR3 sequence reads: CASRLNEGSGANVLTF. DNA of the CDR3: TGTGCCAGCAGACTAAACGAAGGATCTGGGGCCAACGTCCTGACTTTC.

The gene calls are TRBV2 and TRBJ2-7, with 7 bases lining up with TRBD1. The CDR3 is 13 amino acids. CDR1 SNHLY and CDR2 FYNNEI come from the germline V gene. V shed 7 bases and J 5 bases; nucleotides not matched to a gene: 8. CDR3 bases: TGTGCCAGCAAGAGACAGGGCAGCGACGAGCAGTACTTC. This codes for CASKRQGSDEQYF.

In this sample, this clone turned up a few times. This chain connects TRBV15 to TRBJ2-5, with D uncertain. This CDR3 is built from 13 residues. CDR1 and CDR2 (germline): LNHNV, YYDKDF (reference sequence). The V and J ends lost 3 bases and 2 bases respectively, with 7 bases between them. The CDR3 sequence: CATSRASQETQYF. The CDR3 DNA is TGTGCCACCAGCAGGGCCTCTCAAGAGACCCAGTACTTC. Full variable domain (outside the CDR3, taken from reference TRBV15 and TRBJ2-5): DAMVIQNPRYQVTQFGKPVTLSCSQTLNHNVMYWYQQKSSQAPKLLFHYYDKDFNNEADTPDNFQSRRPNTSFCFLDIRSPGLGDTAMYLCATSRASQETQYFGPGTRLLVL.

The CDR3 region has the DNA TGTGCCAGCAGTTTAACGGCAGGAGGAGGGCCGGGCGAGCAGTACTTC. It codes for CASSLTAGGGPGEQYF. The chain couples TRBV27 to TRBJ2-7; D perhaps matches TRBD2 (6 bases). V was shortened by 2 bases and J by 6 bases, with 20 bases between the two germline ends. Germline V lookup: CDR1 MNHEY, CDR2 SMNVEV (reference sequence). This CDR3 is built from 16 residues.